A selection of T cell receptor beta chains follows, all from one sample in a study of blood T cells in healthy people across ages. A single record per CDR3 protein comes from TCRdb applying MiXCR to the 5' RACE reads. The sample yields approximately 690,000 distinct CDR3 sequences, 45% to 65% seen once. The sample taken for sequencing was blood. The receptor source for this set is a man aged 55 to 70 in good health. The CDR3 runs from the conserved cysteine through the conserved F or W. The D gene is left open where the match is weak. Expanded clones are given a class, and other clones once, few, many or no size at all.

j_call: TRBJ2-4
v_call: TRBV12-3/TRBV12-4
d_call: TRBD2
clone_size: few
cdr3_nt: TGTGCCAGCCGGACTAGCGGGGATGGAAACATTCAGTACTTC
cdr3_aa: CASRTSGDGNIQYF

j_call: TRBJ1-4
v_call: TRBV27
d_call: TRBD1
clone_size: .
cdr3_nt: TGTGCCAGCGCTCGAGGACAGGGAAACGAAAAACTGTTTTTT
cdr3_aa: CASARGQGNEKLFF

j_call: TRBJ1-2
v_call: TRBV29-1
d_call: .
clone_size: .
cdr3_nt: TGCAGCGTTGGGGACGGATTGAACTATGGCTACACCTTC
cdr3_aa: CSVGDGLNYGYTF

j_call: TRBJ2-1
v_call: TRBV7-9
d_call: TRBD2
clone_size: .
cdr3_nt: TGTGCCAGCAGCGTTAGCGGGGGTACCCTAGGGGAGCAGTTCTTC
cdr3_aa: CASSVSGGTLGEQFF

j_call: TRBJ2-5
v_call: TRBV7-2
d_call: TRBD1
clone_size: few
cdr3_nt: TGTGCCAGCAGCTTATACACGGCAGGGGGAGAGACCCAGTACTTC
cdr3_aa: CASSLYTAGGETQYF

j_call: TRBJ2-3
v_call: TRBV5-6
d_call: .
clone_size: .
cdr3_nt: TGTGCCAGCAGCTTGGGGAACCCCACAGATACGCAGTATTTT
cdr3_aa: CASSLGNPTDTQYF

j_call: TRBJ2-1
v_call: TRBV7-9
d_call: TRBD2
clone_size: .
cdr3_nt: TGTGCCAGCAGCTTAGCGGGCCTCAGCGGGGGTCGGTATGAGCAGTTCTTC
cdr3_aa: CASSLAGLSGGRYEQFF

j_call: TRBJ1-2
v_call: TRBV27
d_call: .
clone_size: few
cdr3_nt: TGTGCCAGAAGGGACACAGGACACTATGGCTACACCTTC
cdr3_aa: CARRDTGHYGYTF

j_call: TRBJ2-3
v_call: TRBV9
d_call: TRBD2
clone_size: .
cdr3_nt: TGTGCCAGCAGCGTAGATTCCAGCGGGGGGAGCACAGATACGCAGTATTTT
cdr3_aa: CASSVDSSGGSTDTQYF

j_call: TRBJ2-3
v_call: TRBV5-1
d_call: TRBD2
clone_size: .
cdr3_nt: TGCGCCAGCAGCCCCGGACTAGCGGCCTCCGAGGTAGATACGCAGTATTTT
cdr3_aa: CASSPGLAASEVDTQYF

j_call: TRBJ2-3
v_call: TRBV24-1
d_call: .
clone_size: .
cdr3_nt: TGTGCCACCAGTGATTTGGCGGGGGCCGCACTAGATACGCAGTATTTT
cdr3_aa: CATSDLAGAALDTQYF

j_call: TRBJ2-1
v_call: TRBV12-3/TRBV12-4
d_call: TRBD2
clone_size: .
cdr3_nt: TGTGCCAGCAGTCCTAACCCTGGGACTAGCGGGGGGGGGAATGAGCAGTTCTTC
cdr3_aa: CASSPNPGTSGGGNEQFF

j_call: TRBJ2-7
v_call: TRBV20-1
d_call: .
clone_size: once
cdr3_nt: TGCAGTGCTATCCACCCGGGACTGTCTATCTACGAGCAGTACTTC
cdr3_aa: CSAIHPGLSIYEQYF

j_call: TRBJ1-2
v_call: TRBV29-1
d_call: TRBD1
clone_size: few
cdr3_nt: TGCAGCGCCCGGGACAGGGGGCTCGGTGGCTACACCTTC
cdr3_aa: CSARDRGLGGYTF

j_call: TRBJ2-3
v_call: TRBV4-2
d_call: .
clone_size: .
cdr3_nt: TGTGCCAGCAGCCAAGATGCCCTCGGGAGAGATACGCAGTATTTT
cdr3_aa: CASSQDALGRDTQYF

j_call: TRBJ1-1
v_call: TRBV5-1
d_call: .
clone_size: .
cdr3_nt: TGCGCCAGCAGCTCTACGGTCAGGAACACTGAAGCTTTCTTT
cdr3_aa: CASSSTVRNTEAFF

j_call: TRBJ1-2
v_call: TRBV20-1
d_call: .
clone_size: few
cdr3_nt: TGCAGTGCTAGTGCTGCAGCTAACTATGGCTACACCTTC
cdr3_aa: CSASAAANYGYTF

j_call: TRBJ1-5
v_call: TRBV29-1
d_call: .
clone_size: few
cdr3_nt: TGCAGCGTTGGGGGCAATCAGCCCCAGCATTTT
cdr3_aa: CSVGGNQPQHF

j_call: TRBJ1-2
v_call: TRBV15
d_call: TRBD1
clone_size: .
cdr3_nt: TGTGCCACCAGCACCGGGGACAGCCCTAACTATGGCTACACCTTC
cdr3_aa: CATSTGDSPNYGYTF

j_call: TRBJ2-3
v_call: TRBV28
d_call: TRBD1
clone_size: few
cdr3_nt: TGTGCCAGCAATATTCTGGGACAGGGATCGCAGTATTTT
cdr3_aa: CASNILGQGSQYF

j_call: TRBJ2-1
v_call: TRBV28
d_call: .
clone_size: .
cdr3_nt: TGTGCCAGCAGTCCCCCGGGCCTACCAAGCGAGCAGTTCTTC
cdr3_aa: CASSPPGLPSEQFF

j_call: TRBJ1-2
v_call: TRBV20-1
d_call: .
clone_size: .
cdr3_nt: TGCAGTGCTAGAGAATCCGTGGACTATGGCTACACCTTC
cdr3_aa: CSARESVDYGYTF

j_call: TRBJ1-6
v_call: TRBV21-1
d_call: .
clone_size: .
cdr3_nt: TGTGCCAGCAGCATTCCGGGGCCCCTATCCTTGCCCTATAATTCACCCCTCCACTTT
cdr3_aa: CASSIPGPLSLPYNSPLHF

j_call: TRBJ2-6
v_call: TRBV2
d_call: TRBD1
clone_size: .
cdr3_nt: TGTGCCAGCAGAGAAATTGACAGGGCTGGGGCCAACGTCCTGACTTTC
cdr3_aa: CASREIDRAGANVLTF

j_call: TRBJ2-1
v_call: TRBV5-1
d_call: .
clone_size: .
cdr3_nt: TGCACCAGCAGCCCCACCGGGACTCCAAGCGGGAATGAGCAGTTCTTC
cdr3_aa: CTSSPTGTPSGNEQFF

j_call: TRBJ2-1
v_call: TRBV5-1
d_call: .
clone_size: once
cdr3_nt: TGCGCCAGCAGCTTGGTCCTGGGGACTCCTTACAATGAGCAGTTCTTC
cdr3_aa: CASSLVLGTPYNEQFF

j_call: TRBJ2-5
v_call: TRBV7-2
d_call: .
clone_size: few
cdr3_nt: TGTGCCAGCAGCTTACCGTCCGGCGTAGAGACCCAGTACTTC
cdr3_aa: CASSLPSGVETQYF

j_call: TRBJ1-6
v_call: TRBV14
d_call: .
clone_size: .
cdr3_nt: TGTGCCAGCAGCCAAGAGCGGACGGTGGGGGTGAGGAATTCACCCCTCCACTTT
cdr3_aa: CASSQERTVGVRNSPLHF

j_call: TRBJ2-3
v_call: TRBV7-9
d_call: TRBD1
clone_size: .
cdr3_nt: TGTGCCAGCAGCCCCGAAGGGACAGGTCGCGGGGTAACGCAGTATTTT
cdr3_aa: CASSPEGTGRGVTQYF

j_call: TRBJ2-5
v_call: TRBV7-9
d_call: .
clone_size: .
cdr3_nt: TGTGCCAGCAGCTCTCGGGGAGGGGGACAAGAGACCCAGTACTTC
cdr3_aa: CASSSRGGGQETQYF

j_call: TRBJ2-1
v_call: TRBV4-3
d_call: .
clone_size: .
cdr3_nt: TGCGCCAGCAGCCAAAGAAGCGAAGAACAGTTCTTC
cdr3_aa: CASSQRSEEQFF

j_call: TRBJ2-3
v_call: TRBV5-1
d_call: TRBD2
clone_size: .
cdr3_nt: TGCGCCAGCAGCTTAGGACTAGCGGGGGGCCGCACAGATACGCAGTATTTT
cdr3_aa: CASSLGLAGGRTDTQYF

j_call: TRBJ2-5
v_call: TRBV15
d_call: .
clone_size: .
cdr3_nt: TGTGCCACCAGCGACGCACCCCCGGGTACCCAGTACTTC
cdr3_aa: CATSDAPPGTQYF

j_call: TRBJ1-4
v_call: TRBV5-1
d_call: .
clone_size: few
cdr3_nt: TGCGCCAGCAGCCCGGACGGCCCAGTCAAGATTTCAGGAAAACTGTTTTTT
cdr3_aa: CASSPDGPVKISGKLFF